This section outlines one T cell receptor beta chain sequence together with its context. Trimming took 2 bases from V and 3 from J, leaving 19 bases between them. Germline CDR1 reads WNHNN; CDR2 reads SYGVQD (reference sequence). The CDR3 is made up of 17 amino acids. Sequenced by immunoSEQ multiplex PCR; TCRdb stores in-frame clones only, minus some. This table has more than 200,000 clones, approximately 87% appearing once. This specimen comes from a study of blood T cell repertoires in COVID-19. This chain joins TRBV10-1 and TRBJ1-1; possible D gene TRBD1, 5 bases. Sequenced sample: peripheral blood. The sequence was obtained from a woman between 50 and 59 years old with acute or convalescent COVID-19. For the CDR3, the DNA is TGCGCCAGCAGTGAGCAGGGCAGGGCCCTTATGGACACTGAAGCTTTCTTT. This codes for CASSEQGRALMDTEAFF.